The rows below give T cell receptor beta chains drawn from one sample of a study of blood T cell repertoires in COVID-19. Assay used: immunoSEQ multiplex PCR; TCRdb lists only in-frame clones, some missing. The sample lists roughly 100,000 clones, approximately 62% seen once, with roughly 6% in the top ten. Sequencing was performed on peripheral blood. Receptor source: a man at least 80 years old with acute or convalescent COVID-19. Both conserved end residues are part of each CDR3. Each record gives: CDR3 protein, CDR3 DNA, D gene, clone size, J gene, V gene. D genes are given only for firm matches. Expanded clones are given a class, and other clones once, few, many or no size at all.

CASSDGQGITEAFF TGTGCCAGCAGCGACGGGCAGGGGATCACTGAAGCTTTCTTT - - TRBJ1-1 TRBV3-1/TRBV3-2
CASSPGTSGSGLREQFF TGTGCCAGCAGCCCCGGGACTAGCGGGAGTGGGTTGCGTGAGCAGTTCTTC TRBD2 once TRBJ2-1 TRBV5-4
CASRGGAPYEQYF TGCGCCAGCAGGGGCGGGGCCCCCTACGAGCAGTACTTC - - TRBJ2-7 TRBV5-1
CASSIGLAGGANVLTF TGTGCCAGTAGTATCGGTCTAGCTGGTGGGGCCAACGTCCTGACTTTC - many TRBJ2-6 TRBV19
CASSVSTGVYEQYF TGTGCCAGCTCAGTCTCGACAGGGGTATACGAGCAGTACTTC TRBD1 - TRBJ2-7 TRBV18
CASTGVGIQYF TGTGCCAGTACAGGGGTTGGCATTCAGTACTTC - - TRBJ2-4 TRBV19
CASNEGTGWNGYTF TGTGCCAGCAACGAAGGGACAGGGTGGAATGGCTACACCTTC TRBD1 once TRBJ1-2 TRBV2
CASGLAGSAGDTQYF TGTGCCAGCGGCTTAGCGGGAAGCGCTGGAGATACGCAGTATTTT TRBD2 - TRBJ2-3 TRBV9
CGSRDRGYGYTF TGTGGCTCGCGGGACAGGGGGTATGGCTACACCTTC TRBD1 few TRBJ1-2 TRBV5-8
CASSHLRAGAVNEQFF TGTGCCAGCAGCCACCTGAGAGCGGGAGCGGTTAATGAGCAGTTCTTC TRBD2 - TRBJ2-1 TRBV3-1/TRBV3-2
CASSLGRAQETQYF TGCGCCAGCAGCTTGGGCAGGGCCCAAGAGACCCAGTACTTC - - TRBJ2-5 TRBV5-1
CATSDLTGKANYGYTF TGTGCCACCAGTGATTTGACAGGGAAAGCTAACTATGGCTACACCTTC - - TRBJ1-2 TRBV24-1